Listed below are T cell receptor beta chains from one sample, sequenced in a study of PD-1 blockade in classical Hodgkin lymphoma. Generated by immunoSEQ multiplex PCR, the TCRdb table keeps only in-frame clones and is missing some. The sample records 95,000 to 120,000 clones, 89% being singletons. The source material was peripheral blood mononuclear cells (PBMCs), sampled before the second cycle of nivolumab. These TCRs come from a human donor with classical Hodgkin lymphoma. CDR3s include the opening cysteine and the closing phenylalanine or tryptophan. D genes are given only for firm matches. Rows give clone size only sometimes, using once, few, many, or a class for an expanded clone.

cdr3_nt,cdr3_aa,clone_size,j_call,d_call,v_call
TGCGCCAGCAGCCAACCGGGACTCAGCTACGAGCAGTACTTC,CASSQPGLSYEQYF,-,TRBJ2-7,-,TRBV5-1
TGTGCCAGCGCTCCGGGCGCCCCTCAGCCCCAGCATTTT,CASAPGAPQPQHF,-,TRBJ1-5,-,TRBV27
TGTGCCAGCAGCAATATAGGGAGTGAGAATGAAAAACTGTTTTTT,CASSNIGSENEKLFF,-,TRBJ1-4,-,TRBV21-1
TGTGCCAGCAGTGAGTCGGGGAGCTCCTACAATGAGCAGTTCTTC,CASSESGSSYNEQFF,-,TRBJ2-1,-,TRBV25-1
TGCGCCAGCAGCCCCTCCTACAATGAGCAGTTCTTC,CASSPSYNEQFF,-,TRBJ2-1,-,TRBV5-1
TGTGCCACCGGACAGGGGGGTGAAAAACTGTTTTTT,CATGQGGEKLFF,-,TRBJ1-4,TRBD1,TRBV2
TGTGCCAGCAGTGACACCATTAACACTGAAGCTTTCTTT,CASSDTINTEAFF,-,TRBJ1-1,-,TRBV2
TGCGCCAGCAGGGGACAGGGATCCTACGAGCAGTACTTC,CASRGQGSYEQYF,-,TRBJ2-7,TRBD1,TRBV5-1
TGTGCCAGCAGCTCAGACGGCGGAGTTTACAATGAGCAGTTCTTC,CASSSDGGVYNEQFF,-,TRBJ2-1,-,TRBV7-7
TGTGCCAGCAGTGATCCAGGGGGGACCACTGAAGCTTTCTTT,CASSDPGGTTEAFF,-,TRBJ1-1,TRBD1,TRBV6-1
TGTGCCAGCAGCTTAGATGCCGGGACGGAGAATGAAAAACTGTTTTTT,CASSLDAGTENEKLFF,once,TRBJ1-4,-,TRBV11-2
TGTGCCACCAGCAGAGAGCAGGCAACTAATGAAAAACTGTTTTTT,CATSREQATNEKLFF,-,TRBJ1-4,-,TRBV15
TGTGCCAGCAGTTACTTTGGGGGCAATGAGCAGTTCTTC,CASSYFGGNEQFF,-,TRBJ2-1,-,TRBV6-5
TGTGCCAGCAGCTTACCGACCTTAGCGGGATCCACAGATACGCAGTATTTT,CASSLPTLAGSTDTQYF,-,TRBJ2-3,TRBD2,TRBV7-2
TGTGCCAGCAGTGTGGGGCCGAACTATGGCTACACCTTC,CASSVGPNYGYTF,-,TRBJ1-2,-,TRBV6-1
TGTGCCAGCAGCCCCAACGGGGGCCCCAATCAGCCCCAGCATTTT,CASSPNGGPNQPQHF,once,TRBJ1-5,-,TRBV7-2
TGTGCCATCAGTGAGTCCCAGGGGGCCGTGGGTGGCTACACCTTC,CAISESQGAVGGYTF,-,TRBJ1-2,TRBD1,TRBV10-3
TGCGCCAGCAGCCACCCCCGGGACTTTGTGAAGAATGAGCAGTTCTTC,CASSHPRDFVKNEQFF,-,TRBJ2-1,-,TRBV4-1
TGTGCCAGCAGTTTAGGGGGGCCAGGAGAGACCCAGTACTTC,CASSLGGPGETQYF,-,TRBJ2-5,-,TRBV28
TGTGCCAGCAGGACCGGGCTAGCTGGCAATGAGCAGTTCTTC,CASRTGLAGNEQFF,-,TRBJ2-1,-,TRBV7-2
TGTGCCAGCTCGGGAGGGACGGTGAACTATGGCTACACCTTC,CASSGGTVNYGYTF,-,TRBJ1-2,-,TRBV18
TGTGCCAGCAGACCAGGACTCTCTGGAAACACCATATATTTT,CASRPGLSGNTIYF,-,TRBJ1-3,-,TRBV6-5
TGTGCTAGTGGTTCCCGGGACAGGGGACGTGGCTACACCTTC,CASGSRDRGRGYTF,-,TRBJ1-2,TRBD1,TRBV12-5
TGTGCCAGCAGCTCTAGCGTTCCCTACAATGAGCAGTTCTTC,CASSSSVPYNEQFF,-,TRBJ2-1,-,TRBV13
TGTGCCAGCAGTTCGGGCCTCACCCGCAATGAGCAGTTCTTC,CASSSGLTRNEQFF,-,TRBJ2-1,-,TRBV27
TGTGCCAGCAGTCTTCAGGGCCTCTCCTACGAGCAGTACTTC,CASSLQGLSYEQYF,-,TRBJ2-7,-,TRBV28
TGTGCCAGCAGCTTAGAGGGTACTAACTATGGCTACACCTTC,CASSLEGTNYGYTF,-,TRBJ1-2,-,TRBV7-2
TGTGCCTGGAGCACTTTGCCACTAGCGGGAGCAACGGATACGCAGTATTTT,CAWSTLPLAGATDTQYF,-,TRBJ2-3,TRBD2,TRBV30
TGCGCCAGCAGCCACATGACAGGGGCCAACAATGAGCAGTTCTTC,CASSHMTGANNEQFF,-,TRBJ2-1,TRBD1,TRBV5-1
TGTGCCAGCAGTTTATACCCCTACGAGCAGTACTTC,CASSLYPYEQYF,-,TRBJ2-7,-,TRBV28
TGTGCCAGCAGCTTAAGTGCCGAGACAGGGGTTCGGTATGGCTACACCTTC,CASSLSAETGVRYGYTF,-,TRBJ1-2,TRBD1,TRBV7-2
TGTGCCAGCAGCTCCACAGGGCGAGGGGAGACCCAGTACTTC,CASSSTGRGETQYF,-,TRBJ2-5,-,TRBV5-6
TGTGCCATCAGTGAACCCGACAGGGAAAGAAACACCATATATTTT,CAISEPDRERNTIYF,-,TRBJ1-3,TRBD1,TRBV10-3